The 16 T cell receptor beta chains below come from one sample, sequenced in a study of blood T cell repertoires in COVID-19. Libraries were prepared by immunoSEQ multiplex PCR; TCRdb keeps only in-frame clonotypes and omits some of them. Of about 240,000 clones listed, approximately 90% are singletons. The specimen sequenced was peripheral blood. Every receptor here comes from a man aged 55 to 70 who had recovered from COVID-19.

The rearrangement links TRBV6-5 to TRBJ1-2; D gene uncertain. CDR1 and CDR2 (germline): MNHEY, SVGAGI. V lost 7 bases and J 6 bases, leaving 12 bases between the germline ends. The CDR3 contains 12 residues. The CDR3 DNA reads TGTGCCAGCAAAGAGGCTCCGGATGGCTACACCTTC. The encoded protein is CASKEAPDGYTF.

The J gene is TRBJ1-4, the V gene TRBV19; 7 positions agree with TRBD1. The V gene end was trimmed by 3 bases and the J gene end by 7 bases; junction bases not matched to a gene: 5. Germline V CDR1 and CDR2: LNHDA, SQIVND (reference sequence). The CDR3 length is 14 residues. The CDR3 reads CASSMRGQSEKLFF. The CDR3 bases are TGTGCCAGTAGTATGCGGGGACAGTCTGAAAAACTGTTTTTT.

V is TRBV18 and J is TRBJ2-2; 7 bases agree with TRBD1. The CDR3 covers 15 residues. CDR1 is KGHSH and CDR2 is LQKENI in the germline V gene. Losses at the gene ends were 3 bases for V and 5 bases for J; bases not matched to a gene: 6. In DNA form, the CDR3 reads TGTGCCAGCTCACCCTCGGCGACAGGGACCGGGGAGCTGTTTTTT. The encoded protein is CASSPSATGTGELFF. Full variable domain (outside the CDR3, taken from reference TRBV18 and TRBJ2-2): NAGVMQNPRHLVRRRGQEARLRCSPMKGHSHVYWYRQLPEEGLKFMVYLQKENIIDESGMPKERFSAEFPKEGPSILRIQQVVRGDSAAYFCASSPSATGTGELFFGEGSRLTVL.

V and J are TRBV19 and TRBJ2-1, with 7 bases fitting TRBD2. The ends lost 1 base at V and 7 bases at J; junction bases unmatched: 7. This CDR3 has 15 amino acids. CDR1 is LNHDA and CDR2 is SQIVND in the germline V gene (reference sequence). The CDR3 DNA sequence: TGTGCCAGTAGTATAGCTTCTGGGCGGGGGAATGAGCAGTTCTTC. Translating gives CASSIASGRGNEQFF.

This CDR3 is CASSPAGARGSYEQYF. CDR3 DNA: TGTGCCAGCAGCCCTGCTGGGGCAAGGGGTTCCTACGAGCAGTACTTC. V gene TRBV3-1 (or the pseudogene TRBV3-2) combines with J gene TRBJ2-7, with D tentatively TRBD1 (5 bases). CDR1 and CDR2 (germline): LGHDT, YNNKEL (reference sequence). Trimming took 4 bases from V and 1 from J, leaving 17 bases between them. The CDR3 sequence is 16 residues long.

The chain couples TRBV18 to TRBJ2-1; the match to TRBD2 covers 11 bases. V dropped 3 bases and J dropped 6; count of bases not matched to a gene: 4. The CDR3 runs to 15 residues. Germline V gene lookup returns CDR1 KGHSH and CDR2 LQKENI. Here the CDR3 reads CASSPLAGGGNEQFF. The CDR3 DNA sequence: TGTGCCAGCTCACCCCTAGCGGGGGGAGGCAATGAGCAGTTCTTC.

V is TRBV28 and J is TRBJ1-2; D might be TRBD1 (5 bases). The V and J ends lost 5 bases and 4 bases respectively, with 11 bases between them. The CDR3 sequence is 13 residues long. The germline V gene encodes CDR1 MDHEN and CDR2 SYDVKM. The CDR3 here is CASSLRQFYGYTF. DNA for the CDR3: TGTGCCAGCAGTCTACGACAGTTCTATGGCTACACCTTC.

This clone was counted a single time. This chain joins TRBV27 and TRBJ2-7; 12 bases fit TRBD2. Germline CDR1 reads MNHEY; CDR2 reads SMNVEV (reference sequence). The CDR3 loop spans 19 amino acids. The V segment lost 5 bases and the J segment 3 bases; nucleotides outside the gene matches: 17. The CDR3 DNA reads TGTGCCAGCAGTCCGCCCAAGACGAGCAGACTAGCGGGGGTCTACGAGCAGTACGTC. Translated, it gives CASSPPKTSRLAGVYEQYV.

The J gene is TRBJ2-5, the V gene TRBV15; the D gene is possibly TRBD2 (5 bases). Trimming pared 0 bases from V and 3 bases from J, leaving 8 bases between. There are 14 residues in the CDR3. Per germline, CDR1 LNHNV and CDR2 YYDKDF (reference sequence). The CDR3 protein is CATSRDRGEETQYF. CDR3 bases: TGTGCCACCAGCAGAGATCGGGGAGAAGAGACCCAGTACTTC. The variable domain in full, with the rest retrieved from reference TRBV15 and TRBJ2-5, is DAMVIQNPRYQVTQFGKPVTLSCSQTLNHNVMYWYQQKSSQAPKLLFHYYDKDFNNEADTPDNFQSRRPNTSFCFLDIRSPGLGDTAMYLCATSRDRGEETQYFGPGTRLLVL.

The chain joins TRBV28 to TRBJ1-5, with TRBD1 matching 7 bases. The CDR3 totals 16 residues. Germline values: CDR1 MDHEN, CDR2 SYDVKM. V lost 6 bases to trimming and J lost 0 bases; unmatched junction nucleotides: 8. CDR3 sequence reads: CASRTGAISSNQPQHF. The CDR3, as DNA: TGTGCCAGCAGAACAGGGGCCATAAGTAGCAATCAGCCCCAGCATTTT.

The J gene is TRBJ1-5, the V gene TRBV2; no reliable D call. The CDR3 runs 13 residues. Germline loops: CDR1 SNHLY, CDR2 FYNNEI. Trimming removed 6 bases at V and 0 bases at J, with 6 bases between. The CDR3 region is CASSRYSNQPQHF. The CDR3 coding sequence is TGTGCCAGCAGCCGCTATAGCAATCAGCCCCAGCATTTT.

The chain couples TRBV11-3 to TRBJ2-1; 9 positions agree with TRBD1. After removal of 1 base from V and 9 bases from J, the junction contained 10 bases not matched to a gene. The CDR3 consists of 16 residues. Per the germline V gene, CDR1 is SGHNT and CDR2 is YENEEA. The CDR3 reads CASSLGFDRGMIEQFF. For the CDR3, the DNA is TGTGCCAGCAGCTTAGGGTTTGACAGGGGGATGATTGAGCAGTTCTTC.

The V call is TRBV12-3 or TRBV12-4, the J call TRBJ2-5; no clear D. CDR3 length: 11 residues. V lost 8 bases and J lost 2, with 6 bases in between. The CDR3 DNA reads TGTGCCAGCGCTAGGCAAGAGACCCAGTACTTC. This sequence encodes CASARQETQYF.

In DNA, the CDR3 is TGTGCCAGCAGTGAAGGGGGGTGGGACACGGTATACTATGGCTACACCTTC. This codes for CASSEGGWDTVYYGYTF. V and J are TRBV6-1 and TRBJ1-2, with D maybe TRBD1 (6 bases). The CDR3 has 17 residues. V was trimmed by 1 base and J by 3 bases, leaving 18 bases between them. CDR1 is MNHNS, CDR2 SASEGT, per germline.

V usage is TRBV18 and J usage is TRBJ1-4; 11 bases map to TRBD1. Trimming cost V 2 bases and J 3 bases; bases outside gene matches: 5. CDR1 is KGHSH, CDR2 LQKENI, per germline. CDR3 length: 17 amino acids. CDR3 nucleotide sequence: TGTGCCAGCTCACCAGGACAGGGGGCGTTGTCTAATGAAAAACTGTTTTTT. Its translation: CASSPGQGALSNEKLFF. Drawing the rest from reference TRBV18 and TRBJ1-4, the complete variable domain is NAGVMQNPRHLVRRRGQEARLRCSPMKGHSHVYWYRQLPEEGLKFMVYLQKENIIDESGMPKERFSAEFPKEGPSILRIQQVVRGDSAAYFCASSPGQGALSNEKLFFGSGTQLSVL.

The V and J genes are TRBV5-4 and TRBJ2-7; 8 bases line up with TRBD1. V shed 4 bases, J shed 7 bases, and the junction held 10 bases outside the gene matches. The V gene's germline CDR1 is SGHNT and CDR2 YYREEE (reference sequence). The CDR3 runs 14 residues. The CDR3: CASSTFQGAGEQYF. CDR3 coding DNA: TGTGCCAGCAGCACCTTCCAGGGGGCAGGTGAGCAGTACTTC.